This TCR beta chain was sequenced during a study of neoadjuvant nivolumab and ipilimumab in lung cancer. Study-level results: Only two of four nivolumab-treated tumors gained richness and clonality by surgery.

This CDR3 spans 17 amino acids. Germline V gene lookup returns CDR1 SNHLY and CDR2 FYNNEI. The V and J ends lost 1 base and 1 base, in that order; junction bases with no gene match: 7. Some clones are missing from TCRdb's copy, which holds only in-frame ones; the method was immunoSEQ multiplex PCR. The data hold several thousand clones, with roughly 80% observed a single time. This clone was seen a single time. Its antigen remains unknown. Source: adjacent normal lung tissue, taken after neoadjuvant nivolumab, alone or with ipilimumab, at or shortly before surgery. The V gene is TRBV2, the J gene TRBJ1-3; 7 positions match TRBD1. This clonotype was obtained from an adult with non-small cell lung cancer. The CDR3 is CASSEGLTGKSGNTIYF. The CDR3 DNA is TGTGCCAGCAGTGAAGGACTGACAGGGAAGTCTGGAAACACCATATATTTT.